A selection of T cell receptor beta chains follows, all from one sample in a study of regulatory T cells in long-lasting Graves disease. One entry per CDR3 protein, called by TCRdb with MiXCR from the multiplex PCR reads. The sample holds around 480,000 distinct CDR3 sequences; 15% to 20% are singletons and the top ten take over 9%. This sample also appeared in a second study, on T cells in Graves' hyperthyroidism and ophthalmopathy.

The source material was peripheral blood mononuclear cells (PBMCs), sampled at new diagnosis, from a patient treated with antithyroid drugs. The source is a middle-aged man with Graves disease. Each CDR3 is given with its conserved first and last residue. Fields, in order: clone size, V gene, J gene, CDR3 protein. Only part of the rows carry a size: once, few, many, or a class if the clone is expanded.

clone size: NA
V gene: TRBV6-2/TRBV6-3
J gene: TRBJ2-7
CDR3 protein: CASSPSAGYEQYF

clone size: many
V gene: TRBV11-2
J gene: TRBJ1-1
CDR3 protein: CASSLELSTEAFF

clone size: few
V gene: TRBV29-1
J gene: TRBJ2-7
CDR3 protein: CSVGPGHPYEQYF

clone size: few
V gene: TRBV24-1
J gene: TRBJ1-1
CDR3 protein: CATSDSSTHAEAFF

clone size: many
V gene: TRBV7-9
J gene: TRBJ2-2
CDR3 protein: CASSQPLPGWDTGELFF

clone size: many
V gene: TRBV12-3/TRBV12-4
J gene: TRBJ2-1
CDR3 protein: CASSLLSGVEQFF

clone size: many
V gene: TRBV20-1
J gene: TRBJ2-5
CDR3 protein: CSAPGASSRETQYF

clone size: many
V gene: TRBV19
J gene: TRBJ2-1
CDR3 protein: CASSISRGSSYNEQFF

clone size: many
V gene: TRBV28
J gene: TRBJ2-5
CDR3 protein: CASRGSQETQYF

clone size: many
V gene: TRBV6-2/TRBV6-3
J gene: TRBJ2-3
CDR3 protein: CASSYSSPGLSTDTQYF

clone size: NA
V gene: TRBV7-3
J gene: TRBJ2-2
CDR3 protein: CASSVGGRGTGEQFF

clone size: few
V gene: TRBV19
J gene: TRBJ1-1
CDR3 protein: CASSMKVGGRTEAFF

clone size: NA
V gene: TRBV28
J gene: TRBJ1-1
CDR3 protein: CASSYPGTGARNTEAFF

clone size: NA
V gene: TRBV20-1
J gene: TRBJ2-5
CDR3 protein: CSALRQAGETQYF

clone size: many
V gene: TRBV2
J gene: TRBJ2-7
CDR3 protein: CASRVTLAGVYEQYF

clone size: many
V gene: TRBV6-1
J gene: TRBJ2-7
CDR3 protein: CASSWAAGQNYEQYF

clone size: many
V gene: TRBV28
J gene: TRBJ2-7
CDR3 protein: CASIPSGRPYEQYF

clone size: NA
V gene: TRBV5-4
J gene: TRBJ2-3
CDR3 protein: CASSSAGVAGDTQYF

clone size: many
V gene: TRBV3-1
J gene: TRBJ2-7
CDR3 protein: CASSQDVLAGSGEQYF

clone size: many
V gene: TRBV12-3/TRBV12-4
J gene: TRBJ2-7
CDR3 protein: CASSSLGNEQYF

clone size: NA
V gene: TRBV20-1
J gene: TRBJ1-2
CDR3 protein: CSPSETASYGYTF

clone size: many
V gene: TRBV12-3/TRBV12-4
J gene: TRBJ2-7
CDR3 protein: CASSISGKDEQYF

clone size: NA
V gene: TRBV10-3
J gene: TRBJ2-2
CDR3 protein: CAISAAGTSTGELFF

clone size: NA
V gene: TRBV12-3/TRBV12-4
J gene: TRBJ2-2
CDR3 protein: CASSLERRGAIRSGELFF

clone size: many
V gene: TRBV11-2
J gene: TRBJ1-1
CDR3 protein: CASSLDPSPNTEAFF

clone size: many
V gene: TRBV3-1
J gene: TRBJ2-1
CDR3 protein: CASRSTGTGYNEQFF

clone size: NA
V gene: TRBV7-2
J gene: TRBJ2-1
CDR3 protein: CASSPLAGPGEQFF

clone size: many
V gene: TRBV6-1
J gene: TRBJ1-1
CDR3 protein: CASKESGPTGAFF

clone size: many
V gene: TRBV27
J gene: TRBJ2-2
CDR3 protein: CASGDRGNTGELFF